What follows is one T cell receptor beta chain and its context. Its antigen remains undetermined. No qualities accompany the bases; no much larger clone lies one base away. This entry comes from a study of blood T cell repertoires in COVID-19 (dated by TCRdb to the early 2020s). Concerning the study at large: Samples from collaborators originated in the United States, Italy and Spain and spanned both the acute and convalescent phases of COVID-19. The samples were drawn from two sources: the first 160 participants of the ongoing ImmuneRACE study, and 1,254 subjects contributed by 6 global collaborators. Subjects who had been exposed to COVID-19, were actively infected with it, or had recovered from it provided the deeply sampled blood TCRbeta repertoires that made up the dataset. Where available, HLA class I and class II types were obtained from metadata supplied by the sample provider rather than from assay-based typing. The material from the prospective study consisted of cDNA or gDNA derived from T cells, B-cell-depleted T cells, or PBMCs. A freely available public database, intended as a resource for researchers studying the immune response to SARS-CoV-2, is where the repertoires were released. Sample metadata almost always included a de-identified subject ID, COVID-19 status, age in years and sex. Study-level results and caveats: How much clinical and demographic metadata was included differed by source and by participant, and the metadata was provided uncurated.

The immunoSEQ Assay, a bias-controlled multiplex PCR, was used to amplify TCRbeta CDR3 regions from genomic DNA. For the original study's pipeline: Within the assay, amplification of reference gene primers was used to estimate how many nucleated cells each sample contained. To quantify the absolute abundance of each unique TCRbeta CDR3 rearrangement, sequence reads were collapsed and filtered. For each sample, productive Simpson clonality was calculated by taking the square root of Simpson's diversity index across productive rearrangements. This is the immuneACCESS table as TCRdb keeps it, with only in-frame sequences that have V and J called. A part of the clones is gone; compared with another copy, unresolved V genes explain less than half, and the rest is unexplained. That table furnishes V, J and clone size, whereas the DNA furnished D and trimming. Counted in this sample were roughly 250,000 clones; around 82% of them appeared once. The ten most abundant clones make up 4.5% to 6% of the sample.

Whole blood was collected in K2EDTA tubes by collaborating institutions according to the institutions' own protocols. Collaborator samples were shipped for TCRbeta analysis as frozen whole blood, isolated PBMCs, or DNA extracted from either sample type. Sequenced input: peripheral blood. This receptor was obtained from a woman older than 75 with active or convalescent COVID-19.

The CDR3 reads CASTQGTGGYNEQFF. Read as DNA, the sequence is TGTGCCAGTACACAAGGAACAGGGGGCTATAATGAGCAGTTCTTC. Recombination joined TRBV7-2 with TRBJ2-1, with TRBD1 identical over 9 junction bases. The germline V gene specifies SGHTA as CDR1 and FQGNSA as CDR2. Trimming leaves V shorter by 9 bases and J shorter by 7 bases, with the junction holding 13 bases beyond the gene matches. CDR3 length: 15 amino acids, cysteine to phenylalanine. Of all the DNA, just the CDR3 is kept, 45 bases in frame from base 1.